The clone carrying this TCR beta chain was recorded once. The sample comes from a study of cytomegalovirus exposure and HLA in healthy donors. The wider study: Among approximately 400 genotyped donors, around 81% fell in the Caucasian-associated ancestry cluster.

V was clipped by 5 bases and J by 7 bases; unmatched bases: 8. Germline CDR1 and CDR2: LNHNV and YYDKDF (reference sequence). The CDR3 has 15 residues. Use of 60 Vbeta and 13 Jbeta primers characterized the PCR. TCRdb keeps only in-frame clones here, not all; method: immunoSEQ multiplex PCR. The sample has 90,000 to 120,000 clones; over 75% are singletons. The clonotype comes from a man aged 30-40 years in good health and CMV-seronegative. This chain uses TRBV15 with TRBJ1-6; TRBD1 aligns across 7 bases. Sequenced material: PBMCs. The CDR3: CATSPRPGGNSPLHF. The CDR3 DNA reads TGTGCCACCAGCCCCCGCCCAGGGGGGAATTCACCCCTCCACTTT.